This T cell receptor (beta chain) derives from a study of T cell repertoires in cytomegalovirus infection. At the level of the study: TCR beta signatures that were public indicated CMV infection and matching HLA type. Study-level results: HLA-C-restricted TCR beta clonotypes specific for CMV led the ex vivo response.

This clonotype was detected a few times. The antigen is undetermined. The CDR3 sequence is 15 residues long. V shed 3 bases and J 4 bases; nucleotides not matched to a gene: 8. Per the germline V gene, CDR1 is MGHRA and CDR2 is YSYEKL. Using its own MiXCR run on the reads, TCRdb lists one record per CDR3 protein. This sample carries fewer than 850,000 distinct CDR3 sequences, almost 30% of them seen once, and the ten largest clones take roughly 14%. The gene calls are TRBV4-1 and TRBJ1-1; 7 bases line up with TRBD1. The receptor comes from a human donor in good health (CMV status not recorded). Some clones in this sample may be carry-over from other donors' samples. Sample: cultured CD8+ T cells from PBMCs, taken from culture after CMV antigen stimulation. CDR3 sequence reads: CASSQRDSRTTEAFF. For the CDR3, the DNA is TGCGCCAGCAGCCAGAGGGACAGCCGGACCACTGAAGCTTTCTTT.